These 4 T cell receptor beta chains share one sample of origin, sequenced in a study of regulatory T cells in long-lasting Graves disease. Time point: newly diagnosed GD, antithyroid drugs for less than 3 months. The TCR library was made from RNA extracted from PBMCs. Through Arm-PCR of CDR3 regions and iRepertoire HTBI primers, TCR beta libraries were built. From the multiplex PCR reads, TCRdb called clonotypes with MiXCR, one entry per CDR3 protein. The sample consists of roughly 510,000 distinct CDR3 sequences, around 15% of them appearing once. Separately, the same data were catalogued under a study of T cells in Graves' hyperthyroidism and ophthalmopathy.

The sample was peripheral blood mononuclear cells (PBMCs), taken at new diagnosis, from a patient treated with antithyroid drugs. The receptor source for this set is a man in his late teens or twenties with Graves disease.

This clonotype was counted a few times. This chain connects TRBV4-1 to TRBJ2-5; 8 bases fit TRBD2. Germline CDR1 reads MGHRA; CDR2 reads YSYEKL. There are 15 residues in the CDR3. Unmatched junction bases numbered 5, after V lost 4 bases and J lost 1 base. The CDR3 coding sequence is TGCGCCAGCAGCCGGAGGCGGGGGGCCCAAGAGACCCAGTACTTC. This encodes CASSRRRGAQETQYF.

This clonotype has a count of ten or more. This chain links TRBV7-2 with TRBJ2-3; TRBD1 or TRBD2 may be the D gene (5 bases each). V gave up 4 bases and J gave up 12 bases, with 14 bases separating them. This CDR3 region has 12 residues. The germline V gene encodes CDR1 SGHTA and CDR2 FQGNSA. The CDR3 sequence: CASSSRPGRQYF. CDR3 in DNA: TGTGCCAGCAGCTCACGTCCGGGACGCCAGTATTTT.

This clonotype was picked up many times. The chain links TRBV24-1 to TRBJ1-1; no clear D gene. This CDR3 is 13 amino acids long. Germline V gene sequence: CDR1 KGHDR, CDR2 SFDVKD. Deletions cut 3 bases from V and 5 bases from J, with 9 bases between. The CDR3 nucleotides are TGTGCCACCAGTGATGCCTTTCGGACTGAAGCTTTCTTT. Its protein is CATSDAFRTEAFF.

This clonotype was counted ten times or more. The chain links TRBV12-3 or TRBV12-4 to TRBJ1-5; no firm D call. The CDR3 has 18 amino acids. The V end was cut by 5 bases, the J end by 4 bases, with 24 bases between. The CDR3 sequence is CASSLAVRGLARNQPQHF. Written as DNA, the CDR3 is TGTGCCAGCAGTCTTGCTGTTCGGGGTCTTGCTCGAAATCAGCCCCAGCATTTT.